The clone carrying this T cell receptor (beta chain) has ten or more counts. The data belong to a study of regulatory T cells in long-lasting Graves disease. Time point described: newly diagnosed GD, antithyroid drugs for less than 3 months. From RNA extracted from PBMCs, the TCR library was made. Sequencing libraries for TCR beta were prepared with iRepertoire HTBI primers and Arm-PCR of CDR3 regions. TCRdb re-called the multiplex PCR reads with MiXCR, one entry per CDR3 protein. The sample lists some 340,000 distinct CDR3 sequences, approximately 10% occurring once. The germline gives CDR1 MNHEY, CDR2 SVGAGI. This CDR3 has 15 amino acids. V dropped 3 bases and J dropped 2; count of bases not matched to a gene: 4. These same data were also listed under a study on T cells in Graves' hyperthyroidism and ophthalmopathy. That source reports: The HTBI primer set was used in a first-round RT-PCR of the TCR CDR3.

The chain has TRBV6-5 and TRBJ2-1; 7 nucleotides line up with TRBD1. Sequencing used peripheral blood mononuclear cells (PBMCs), obtained at new diagnosis, from a patient treated with antithyroid drugs. This TCR came from a woman aged 18-30 years with Graves disease. The CDR3, as DNA: TGTGCCAGCAGTTATAAGGGGGCGACCTACAATGAGCAGTTCTTC. Protein: CASSYKGATYNEQFF.